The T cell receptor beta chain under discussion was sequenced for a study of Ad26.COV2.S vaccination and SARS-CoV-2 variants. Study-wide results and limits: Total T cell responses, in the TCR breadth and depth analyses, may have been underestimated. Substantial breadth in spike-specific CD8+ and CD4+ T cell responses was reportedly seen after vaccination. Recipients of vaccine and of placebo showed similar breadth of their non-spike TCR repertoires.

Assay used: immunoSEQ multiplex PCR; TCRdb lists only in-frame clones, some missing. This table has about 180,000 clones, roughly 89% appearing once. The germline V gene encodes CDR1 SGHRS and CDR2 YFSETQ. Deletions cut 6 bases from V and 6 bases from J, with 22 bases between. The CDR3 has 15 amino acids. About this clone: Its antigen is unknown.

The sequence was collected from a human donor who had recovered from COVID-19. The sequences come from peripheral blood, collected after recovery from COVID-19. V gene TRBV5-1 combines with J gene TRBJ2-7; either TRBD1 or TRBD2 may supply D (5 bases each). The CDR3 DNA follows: TGCGCCAGCATGAATCAGGGCCTCGATCGGGGCGAGCAGTACTTC. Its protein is CASMNQGLDRGEQYF.